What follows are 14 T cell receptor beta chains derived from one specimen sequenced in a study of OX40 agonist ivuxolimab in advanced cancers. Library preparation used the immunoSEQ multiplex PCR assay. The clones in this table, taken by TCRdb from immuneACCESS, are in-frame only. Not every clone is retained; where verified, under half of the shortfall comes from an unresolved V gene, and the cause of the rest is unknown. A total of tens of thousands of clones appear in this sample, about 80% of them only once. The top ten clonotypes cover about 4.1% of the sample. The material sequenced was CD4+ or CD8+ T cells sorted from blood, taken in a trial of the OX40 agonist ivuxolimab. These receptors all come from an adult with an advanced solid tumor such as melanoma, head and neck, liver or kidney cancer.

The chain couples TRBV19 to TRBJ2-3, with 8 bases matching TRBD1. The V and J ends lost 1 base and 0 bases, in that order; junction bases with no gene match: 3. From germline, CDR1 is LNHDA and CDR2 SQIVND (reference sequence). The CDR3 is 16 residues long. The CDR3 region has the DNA TGTGCCAGTAGTATAGTAGGACAGGGAAGCACAGATACGCAGTATTTT. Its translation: CASSIVGQGSTDTQYF.

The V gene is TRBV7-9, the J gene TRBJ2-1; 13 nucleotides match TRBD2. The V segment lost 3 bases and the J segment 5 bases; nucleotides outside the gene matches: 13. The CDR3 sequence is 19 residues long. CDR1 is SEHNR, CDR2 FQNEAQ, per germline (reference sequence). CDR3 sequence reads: CASSFRTSGGRSRNNEQFF. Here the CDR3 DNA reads TGTGCCAGCAGCTTCCGGACTAGCGGGGGCCGAAGTCGGAACAATGAGCAGTTCTTC.

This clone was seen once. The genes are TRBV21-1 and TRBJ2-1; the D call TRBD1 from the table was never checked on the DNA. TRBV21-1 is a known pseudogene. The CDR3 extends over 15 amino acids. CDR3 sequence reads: CASTLGQIPRDEQFF. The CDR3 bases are TGTGCCAGCACCCTGGGACAAATACCCAGGGATGAGCAGTTCTTC.

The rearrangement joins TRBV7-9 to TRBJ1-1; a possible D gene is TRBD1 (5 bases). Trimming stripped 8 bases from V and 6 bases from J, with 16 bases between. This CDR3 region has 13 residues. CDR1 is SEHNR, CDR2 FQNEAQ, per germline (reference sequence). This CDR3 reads CASSPTQGAEAFF. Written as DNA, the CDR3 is TGTGCCAGCTCTCCCACCCAGGGAGCTGAAGCTTTCTTT.

CDR3 amino acids: CASSVIAGGTYEQYF. CDR3 sequence (DNA): TGTGCCAGCAGCGTAATAGCGGGGGGAACCTACGAGCAGTACTTC. The V gene is TRBV5-5, the J gene TRBJ2-7, with 10 bases lining up with TRBD2. Germline CDR1 SGHKS, CDR2 YYEKEE (reference sequence). CDR3 length: 15 residues. V dropped 4 bases and J dropped 2; count of bases not matched to a gene: 6.

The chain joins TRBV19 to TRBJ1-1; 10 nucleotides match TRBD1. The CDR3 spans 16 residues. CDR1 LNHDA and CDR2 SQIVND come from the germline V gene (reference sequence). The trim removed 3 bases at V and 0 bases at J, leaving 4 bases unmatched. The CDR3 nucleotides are TGTGCCAGTAGTATTGGGACAGGGGCCCTGAACACTGAAGCTTTCTTT. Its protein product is CASSIGTGALNTEAFF.

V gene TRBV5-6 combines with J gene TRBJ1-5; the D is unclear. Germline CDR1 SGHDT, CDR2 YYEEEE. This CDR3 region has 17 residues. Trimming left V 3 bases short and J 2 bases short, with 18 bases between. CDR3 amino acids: CASSSRRQLDGNQPQHF. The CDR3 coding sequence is TGTGCCAGCAGCTCAAGGAGGCAGCTTGATGGCAATCAGCCCCAGCATTTT.

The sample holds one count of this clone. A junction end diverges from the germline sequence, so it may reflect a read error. The CDR3 sequence: CAARGTGNTEAFF. As DNA, the CDR3 is TGCGCCGCCCGAGGGACGGGGAACACTGAAGCTTTCTTT. This chain joins TRBV25-1 and TRBJ1-1, with a tentative D call TRBD1 (5 bases). The CDR3 sequence is 13 residues long. Germline lookup yields CDR1 MGHDK and CDR2 SYGVNS.

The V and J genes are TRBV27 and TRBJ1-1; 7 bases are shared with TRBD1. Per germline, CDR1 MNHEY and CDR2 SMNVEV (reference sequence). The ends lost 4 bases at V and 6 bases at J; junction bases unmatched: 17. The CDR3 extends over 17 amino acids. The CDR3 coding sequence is TGTGCCAGCAGTTGGGGATGGGGGAGACAGGGACGGGCTGAAGCTTTCTTT. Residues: CASSWGWGRQGRAEAFF.

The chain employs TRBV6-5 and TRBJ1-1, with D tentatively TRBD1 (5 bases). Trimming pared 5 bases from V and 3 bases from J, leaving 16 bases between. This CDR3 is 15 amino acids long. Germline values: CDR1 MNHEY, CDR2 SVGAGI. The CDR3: CASSHGGSHHTEAFF. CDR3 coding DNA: TGTGCCAGCAGTCACGGGGGGAGCCACCACACTGAAGCTTTCTTT.

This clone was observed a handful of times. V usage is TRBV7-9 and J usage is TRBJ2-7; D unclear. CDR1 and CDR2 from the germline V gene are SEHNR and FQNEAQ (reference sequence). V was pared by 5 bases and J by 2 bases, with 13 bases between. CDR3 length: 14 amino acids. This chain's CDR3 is CASSDPQRTYEQYF. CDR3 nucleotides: TGTGCCAGCAGCGATCCACAGCGAACCTACGAGCAGTACTTC.

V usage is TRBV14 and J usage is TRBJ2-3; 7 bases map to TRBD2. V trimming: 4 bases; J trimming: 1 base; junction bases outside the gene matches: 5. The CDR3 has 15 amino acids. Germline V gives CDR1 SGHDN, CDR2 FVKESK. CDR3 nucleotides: TGTGCCAGCAGCCCCGGACTAGAGGGCACAGATACGCAGTATTTT. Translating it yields CASSPGLEGTDTQYF.

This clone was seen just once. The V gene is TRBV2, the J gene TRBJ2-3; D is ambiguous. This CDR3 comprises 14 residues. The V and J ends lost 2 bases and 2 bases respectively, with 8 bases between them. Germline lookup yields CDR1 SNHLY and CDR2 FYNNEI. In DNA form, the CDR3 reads TGTGCCAGCAGTGAACATATCTACACAGATACGCAGTATTTT. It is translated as CASSEHIYTDTQYF.

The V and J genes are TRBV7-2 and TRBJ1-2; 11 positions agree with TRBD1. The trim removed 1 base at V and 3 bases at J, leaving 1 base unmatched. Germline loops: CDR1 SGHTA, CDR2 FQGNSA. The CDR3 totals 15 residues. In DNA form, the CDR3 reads TGTGCCAGCAGCTTAGTGGGACAGGGGGACTATGGCTACACCTTC. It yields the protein CASSLVGQGDYGYTF. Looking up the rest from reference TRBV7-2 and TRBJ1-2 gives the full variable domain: GAGVSQSPSNKVTEKGKDVELRCDPISGHTALYWYRQSLGQGLEFLIYFQGNSAPDKSGLPSDRFSAERTGGSVSTLTIQRTQQEDSAVYLCASSLVGQGDYGYTFGSGTRLTVV.